What follows is one T cell receptor (beta chain) and its context. Antigen: not known. TCRdb re-called the 5' RACE reads through MiXCR, storing one row per CDR3 protein. The profile covers fewer than 450,000 distinct CDR3 sequences, with approximately 8.8% appearing a single time and roughly 8.7% taken by the ten largest. The CDR3 is 17 amino acids. Per germline, CDR1 SGHRS and CDR2 YFSETQ. Trimming cost V 4 bases and J 5 bases; bases outside gene matches: 14. This record belongs to a study of identical twins. Findings and limits, study-wide: Memory repertoires lacked the insertion deficit that abundant cord blood beta clonotypes showed.

This rearrangement joins TRBV5-1 to TRBJ2-3, with 9 bases aligning to TRBD2. The source material was naive T cells sorted from blood. This clonotype was sampled from a woman aged 45-65 years in good health. The chain's CDR3 is CASSLRLAGVLGDTQYF. The CDR3 region has the DNA TGCGCCAGCAGCCTCCGGTTAGCGGGAGTATTAGGAGATACGCAGTATTTT.